One and the same sample provided the 20 T cell receptor beta chains below, sequenced in a study of blood T cell repertoires in COVID-19. Assay used: immunoSEQ multiplex PCR; TCRdb lists only in-frame clones, some missing. Of about 66,000 clones in the sample, approximately 86% were seen once. The sample was peripheral blood. The source is a man between 50 and 59 years old with active COVID-19.

The V call is TRBV7-3, the J call TRBJ2-3; 9 bases line up with TRBD2. Germline trimming cut 3 bases from V and 5 bases from J; bases unmatched to any gene: 9. CDR1 and CDR2 from the germline V gene are SGHTA and FQGTGA. The CDR3 runs to 16 residues. CDR3 sequence: CASSLGPAGGVDTQYF. The CDR3 DNA reads as TGTGCCAGCAGCTTGGGCCCAGCGGGGGGTGTAGATACGCAGTATTTT.

The chain combines TRBV7-8 with TRBJ1-2; a possible D gene is TRBD1 (6 bases). V gave up 5 bases and J gave up 6 bases, with 19 bases separating them. Germline-derived CDR1 and CDR2 are SGHVS and FQNEAQ. The CDR3 length is 15 residues. The CDR3 region is CASSPTGLSLNGYTF. CDR3 coding DNA: TGTGCCAGCAGCCCCACAGGGCTATCTTTAAATGGCTACACCTTC.

V usage is TRBV6-6 and J usage is TRBJ2-1, with no clear D. Trimming stripped 2 bases from V and 10 bases from J, with 9 bases between. Looked up from germline, CDR1 is MNHNY and CDR2 is SVGAGI (reference sequence). The CDR3 has 12 residues. Here the CDR3 reads CASSYAREEQFF. In nucleotides, the CDR3 is TGTGCCAGCAGTTACGCGCGAGAGGAGCAGTTCTTC.

The J gene is TRBJ2-1, the V gene TRBV4-2; 12 nucleotides match TRBD2. The CDR3 is 18 residues long. V was pared by 2 bases and J by 6 bases, with 11 bases of the junction left unmatched. CDR1 LGHNA and CDR2 YNFKEQ come from the germline V gene. For the CDR3, the DNA is TGTGCCAGCAGCCAACACGGGACTAGCGGGCTCCCTGTCAATGAGCAGTTCTTC. It translates to CASSQHGTSGLPVNEQFF.

The CDR3 protein is CASRVHGYEQYF. The CDR3 region has the DNA TGTGCCAGCAGGGTTCACGGCTACGAGCAGTACTTC. This sequence joins TRBV12-3 or TRBV12-4 and TRBJ2-7; no clear D gene. The CDR3 is made up of 12 amino acids. The germline V and J ends were trimmed by 6 bases and 3 bases, with 9 bases remaining between them.

The chain is built from TRBV24-1 and TRBJ1-2; D unclear. CDR1 is KGHDR, CDR2 SFDVKD, per germline. V lost 3 bases, J lost 4 bases, and 17 bases lay in between. The CDR3 length is 16 residues. CDR3 DNA: TGTGCCACCAGTGATGGCCCGGTAGAGGGCGGCTATGGCTACACCTTC. This encodes CATSDGPVEGGYGYTF.

The genes are TRBV7-9 and TRBJ1-1, with no clear D. The CDR3 sequence is 15 residues long. The germline V gene encodes CDR1 SEHNR and CDR2 FQNEAQ (reference sequence). The V gene lost 0 bases and the J gene lost 10 bases, with 18 bases spanning the gap. The CDR3 coding sequence is TGTGCCAGCAGCTTAGCTACTCGGCCCGCGGAGGGAGCTTTCTTT. This gives the protein CASSLATRPAEGAFF. Full variable domain (missing parts from reference TRBV7-9 and TRBJ1-1): DTGVSQNPRHKITKRGQNVTFRCDPISEHNRLYWYRQTLGQGPEFLTYFQNEAQLEKSRLLSDRFSAERPKGSFSTLEIQRTEQGDSAMYLCASSLATRPAEGAFFGQGTRLTVV.

The chain joins TRBV11-2 to TRBJ1-6; D may be TRBD1 (5 bases). Trimming pared 5 bases from V and 9 bases from J, leaving 14 bases between. The CDR3 loop spans 14 amino acids. Per the germline V gene, CDR1 is SGHAT and CDR2 is FQNNGV. CDR3 nucleotide sequence: TGTGCCAGCAGCCAATCAGGGTCGGGTTCACCCCTCCACTTT. Translation gives CASSQSGSGSPLHF.

This sequence joins TRBV24-1 and TRBJ2-3, with 9 positions matching TRBD1. V gave up 1 base and J gave up 6 bases; unmatched junction bases: 4. The CDR3 contains 15 residues. Germline V lookup: CDR1 KGHDR, CDR2 SFDVKD. CDR3: CATSDFGTGMDTQYF. The CDR3, as DNA: TGTGCCACCAGTGATTTCGGGACAGGGATGGATACGCAGTATTTT.

The chain couples TRBV7-9 to TRBJ2-5, with 8 positions matching TRBD1. The length of the CDR3 is 19 residues. Germline V lookup: CDR1 SEHNR, CDR2 FQNEAQ (reference sequence). V shed 0 bases, J shed 0 bases, and the junction held 12 bases outside the gene matches. The CDR3 bases are TGTGCCAGCAGCTTAGCATCCAGGGGGCCAAGGTTGTACCAAGAGACCCAGTACTTC. Translated: CASSLASRGPRLYQETQYF.

V gene TRBV18 combines with J gene TRBJ1-4; D call uncertain. The CDR3 runs 17 residues. Germline loops: CDR1 KGHSH, CDR2 LQKENI. Between the trimmed V and J ends, which lost 6 bases and 0 bases, there was a span of 17 bases. The CDR3 here is CASSRNNIAATNEKLFF. CDR3 coding DNA: TGTGCCAGCTCTCGAAACAACATAGCCGCAACTAATGAAAAACTGTTTTTT.

This clone was counted only a few times. CDR3: CASSSYRAFTDTQYF. The CDR3 region has the DNA TGTGCCAGCAGCTCATACAGGGCCTTCACAGATACGCAGTATTTT. The chain uses TRBV5-8 and TRBJ2-3, with a tentative D call TRBD1 (6 bases). The CDR3 is 15 amino acids. Germline V gene data show CDR1 as SGHTS and CDR2 as YDEGEE. V lost 3 bases, J lost 2 bases, and 13 bases lay in between.

This clone was seen a handful of times. CDR3 DNA: TGTGCCAGCAGCGGACGGACAGGGTCGGGTATGAACACTGAAGCTTTCTTT. Residues: CASSGRTGSGMNTEAFF. The J gene is TRBJ1-1, the V gene TRBV7-6, with TRBD1 matching 8 bases. Germline CDR1 SGHVS, CDR2 FNYEAQ. The V segment lost 5 bases and the J segment 0 bases; nucleotides outside the gene matches: 11. The CDR3 runs 17 residues.

The V call is TRBV11-3, the J call TRBJ2-1, with 9 bases that match TRBD2. V lost 3 bases, J lost 7 bases, and 7 bases stayed unmatched. Germline CDR1 is SGHNT and CDR2 is YENEEA. The CDR3 is 15 residues long. The CDR3 loop reads CASSFGASGANEQFF. CDR3 coding DNA: TGTGCCAGCAGCTTTGGGGCTAGCGGGGCGAATGAGCAGTTCTTC.

The gene calls are TRBV11-3 and TRBJ2-1; 16 nucleotides match TRBD2. Germline V CDR1 and CDR2: SGHNT, YENEEA. V lost 5 bases, J lost 10 bases, and 2 bases stayed unmatched. The CDR3 totals 14 residues. Here the CDR3 DNA reads TGTGCCAGCAGCCTGGGACTAGCGGGGGGGGAGCAGTTCTTC. Encoded protein: CASSLGLAGGEQFF.

The CDR3 here is CASSLDREYGYTF. The DNA of the CDR3 is TGTGCCAGCAGCTTGGACAGGGAGTATGGCTACACCTTC. The gene calls are TRBV5-4 and TRBJ1-2, with D tentatively TRBD1 (6 bases). Germline V CDR1 and CDR2: SGHNT, YYREEE (reference sequence). The V end lost 0 bases, the J end lost 5 bases, and 8 bases lay between the germline ends. CDR3 size: 13 residues.

The rearrangement uses TRBV6-4 and TRBJ2-1; TRBD2 matches at 7 bases. Per the germline V gene, CDR1 is MRHNA and CDR2 is SNTAGT. The CDR3 has 13 residues. V shed 5 bases and J 6 bases; nucleotides not matched to a gene: 4. The CDR3 sequence is CASSPAGINEQFF. CDR3 nucleotides: TGTGCCAGCAGTCCAGCGGGAATCAATGAGCAGTTCTTC.

In its sample, this clone was seen a few times. The chain couples TRBV6-6 to TRBJ2-2, with D perhaps TRBD1 (6 bases). Trimming left V 8 bases short and J 2 bases short, with 12 bases between. There are 14 residues in the CDR3. Germline values: CDR1 MNHNY, CDR2 SVGAGI (reference sequence). CDR3 protein: CASRRTANTGELFF. The CDR3 coding sequence is TGTGCCAGCCGTCGGACAGCAAACACCGGGGAGCTGTTTTTT.

This rearrangement joins TRBV2 to TRBJ1-4, with TRBD1 identical over 7 bases. V was clipped by 1 base and J by 8 bases; unmatched bases: 22. The germline CDR1 and CDR2 sequences are SNHLY and FYNNEI. The CDR3 loop spans 20 amino acids. CDR3 residues: CASSEDRNQLDRTVEEKLFF. CDR3 nucleotide sequence: TGTGCCAGCAGTGAAGACCGAAATCAATTGGACAGGACGGTGGAAGAAAAACTGTTTTTT.

V gene TRBV5-1 combines with J gene TRBJ2-5; D call uncertain. V was trimmed by 1 base and J by 5 bases, leaving 9 bases between them. The CDR3 has 13 residues. Germline lookup yields CDR1 SGHRS and CDR2 YFSETQ. DNA of the CDR3: TGCGCCAGCAGCTTGTCCAGCGAGGAGACCCAGTACTTC. Its translation: CASSLSSEETQYF.